The 23 T cell receptor beta chains reported below all come from one sample, sequenced in a study of Ad26.COV2.S vaccination and SARS-CoV-2 variants. Treatment indicated: about 20 received Ad26.COV2.S at low or high dose, single or two shots; 5 received placebo; per-sample allocation not given. Day 63 following the first vaccine or placebo injection was when the samples were taken. TCRdb's table, derived via immunoSEQ multiplex PCR, lists solely in-frame clones and lacks some. The sample lists a few hundred thousand clones; roughly 89% were seen once. The material sequenced was peripheral blood, taken in a trial of Ad26.COV2.S vaccine versus placebo. Source of these receptors: a person aged 18-65 years who received the Ad26.COV2.S COVID-19 vaccine or a placebo.

This chain links TRBV5-5 with TRBJ2-2; possible D gene TRBD1, 5 bases. This CDR3 region has 15 residues. Trimming shortened V by 1 base and J by 5 bases, and 12 bases separated the two germline ends. CDR1 and CDR2 (germline): SGHKS, YYEKEE (reference sequence). The CDR3 DNA reads TGTGCCAGCAGCTTGTTTCAGGGTTGGACCGGGGAGCTGTTTTTT. As protein: CASSLFQGWTGELFF.

This clone was counted a single time. V usage is TRBV6-2 or TRBV6-3 and J usage is TRBJ2-1, with TRBD2 identical over 9 bases. Germline CDR1 is MNHEY and CDR2 is SVGEGT. Trimming removed 4 bases from V and 7 bases from J; junction bases left unmatched: 2. There are 13 residues in the CDR3. This chain's CDR3 is CASSWGLANEQFF. The CDR3 nucleotides are TGTGCCAGCAGTTGGGGACTAGCAAATGAGCAGTTCTTC.

The chain uses TRBV6-5 and TRBJ1-5, with D possibly TRBD1 on 6 matching bases. Germline-derived CDR1 and CDR2 are MNHEY and SVGAGI. V dropped 0 bases and J dropped 6 bases, with 9 bases sitting between them. The CDR3 contains 14 residues. Written as DNA, the CDR3 is TGTGCCAGCAGTTACTCCGGGGGCGTTCAGCCCCAGCATTTT. This codes for CASSYSGGVQPQHF.

This sequence joins TRBV4-1 and TRBJ2-5; 9 bases align to TRBD2. CDR3 length: 15 amino acids. CDR1 MGHRA and CDR2 YSYEKL come from the germline V gene. V lost 1 base, J lost 4 bases, and 4 bases stayed unmatched. CDR3 nucleotides: TGCGCCAGCAGCCAAGTGACTAGCGGAGGAGAGACCCAGTACTTC. It translates to CASSQVTSGGETQYF.

This chain uses TRBV11-2 with TRBJ2-3; TRBD2 matches 10 bases. Germline lookup yields CDR1 SGHAT and CDR2 FQNNGV. CDR3 length equals 15 residues. Unmatched junction bases numbered 7, after V lost 3 bases and J lost 7 bases. CDR3 loop: CASSLEREGVHTQYF. DNA of the CDR3: TGTGCCAGCAGCTTGGAGCGGGAGGGCGTCCATACGCAGTATTTT.

The chain couples TRBV7-2 to TRBJ2-7, with 7 bases fitting TRBD2. The CDR3 covers 17 residues. Per the germline V gene, CDR1 is SGHTA and CDR2 is FQGNSA. Unmatched junction bases numbered 9, after V lost 1 base and J lost 0 bases. The CDR3 region is CASSLGTGGFPSYEQYV. As DNA, the CDR3 is TGTGCCAGCAGCTTAGGAACGGGAGGATTCCCCTCCTACGAGCAGTACGTC.

The rearrangement uses TRBV7-3 and TRBJ2-2; D gene unclear. CDR3 length: 13 amino acids. CDR1 and CDR2 (germline): SGHTA, FQGTGA. Trimming removed 3 bases from V and 2 bases from J, with 4 bases in between. The CDR3 loop is CASSFGNTGELFF. Here the CDR3 DNA reads TGTGCCAGCAGCTTCGGTAACACCGGGGAGCTGTTTTTT.

This chain connects TRBV6-5 to TRBJ1-4; D not certain. CDR3 length equals 15 residues. Trimming stripped 6 bases from V and 8 bases from J, with 19 bases between. The germline CDR1 and CDR2 sequences are MNHEY and SVGAGI. CDR3 nucleotides: TGTGCCAGCAGCCGTGTGGGGATAGTACAGGAAAAACTGTTTTTT. Residues: CASSRVGIVQEKLFF.

V and J are TRBV11-2 and TRBJ2-2, with D uncertain. The V end lost 5 bases, the J end lost 0 bases, and 10 bases lay between the germline ends. The CDR3 is 15 residues long. Germline V CDR1 and CDR2: SGHAT, FQNNGV. Written as DNA, the CDR3 is TGTGCCAGCAGCCCTGACTGGGCGAACACCGGGGAGCTGTTTTTT. Encoded protein: CASSPDWANTGELFF.

This clone was counted between two and nine times. This chain connects TRBV19 to TRBJ1-5; 7 nucleotides match TRBD1. The CDR3 spans 15 residues. Germline values: CDR1 LNHDA, CDR2 SQIVND (reference sequence). Trimming took 7 bases from V and 0 from J; bases not matched to a gene: 6. The CDR3 protein is CASKSGQLSNQPQHF. CDR3 bases: TGTGCCAGTAAGTCGGGACAGCTTAGCAATCAGCCCCAGCATTTT.

The V and J genes are TRBV2 and TRBJ2-7; D possibly matches TRBD1 or TRBD2 (7 bases each). The CDR3 loop spans 14 amino acids. Germline V gene sequence: CDR1 SNHLY, CDR2 FYNNEI. The V end lost 1 base, the J end lost 4 bases, and 11 bases lay between the germline ends. The CDR3 DNA is TGTGCCAGCAGTGAAGGCAGGGGGGGATACGAGCAGTACTTC. This encodes CASSEGRGGYEQYF.

The V gene is TRBV2, the J gene TRBJ1-2, with 7 bases lining up with TRBD1. CDR3 length: 15 amino acids. CDR1 and CDR2 from the germline V gene are SNHLY and FYNNEI. V was clipped by 6 bases and J by 8 bases; unmatched bases: 15. CDR3 protein: CASRTTGAGTRGYTF. CDR3 DNA sequence: TGTGCCAGCAGAACTACAGGGGCAGGTACAAGGGGCTACACCTTC.

The CDR3 region has the DNA TGTGCCAGCAGTCTCCGCCGGTGGCGAGAGACCCAGTACTTC. Translated: CASSLRRWRETQYF. This sequence joins TRBV27 and TRBJ2-5; D remains unclear. CDR1 is MNHEY, CDR2 SMNVEV, per germline (reference sequence). Trimming left V 5 bases short and J 4 bases short, with 14 bases between. The CDR3 contains 14 residues.

The chain has TRBV9 and TRBJ2-3, with 9 bases fitting TRBD2. Germline loops: CDR1 SGDLS, CDR2 YYNGEE. The CDR3 has 13 amino acids. J gave up 11 bases and V 2 bases, and 6 bases lay outside the gene matches. The CDR3 sequence is CASSVVLAGMQYF. The CDR3 region has the DNA TGTGCCAGCAGCGTCGTGCTAGCGGGAATGCAGTATTTT. The full variable domain, with the rest looked up from reference TRBV9 and TRBJ2-3, is DSGVTQTPKHLITATGQRVTLRCSPRSGDLSVYWYQQSLDQGLQFLIQYYNGEERAKGNILERFSAQQFPDLHSELNLSSLELGDSALYFCASSVVLAGMQYFGPGTRLTVL.

This chain links TRBV11-2 with TRBJ2-7; no clear D gene. The CDR3 length is 16 residues. From germline, CDR1 is SGHAT and CDR2 FQNNGV. The germline V and J ends were trimmed by 2 bases and 5 bases, with 19 bases remaining between them. The CDR3 spells CASSLQPGLGSNEQYF. Written as DNA, the CDR3 is TGTGCCAGCAGCTTACAACCGGGCCTCGGGTCTAACGAGCAGTACTTC.

V gene TRBV6-2 or TRBV6-3 combines with J gene TRBJ1-5, with 8 bases identical to TRBD1. The CDR3 covers 17 residues. The germline CDR1 and CDR2 sequences are MNHEY and SVGEGT. The trim removed 2 bases at V and 1 base at J, leaving 7 bases unmatched. The CDR3 reads CASSYVRGLSSNQPQHF. As DNA, the CDR3 is TGTGCCAGCAGTTACGTCAGGGGGCTTTCGAGCAATCAGCCCCAGCATTTT.

This chain uses TRBV19 with TRBJ2-2; TRBD1 is a possible D gene (8 bases). The germline V and J ends were trimmed by 10 bases and 6 bases, with 21 bases remaining between them. CDR1 is LNHDA and CDR2 is SQIVND in the germline V gene (reference sequence). The CDR3 contains 15 residues. The CDR3 sequence is CATKGGTGYSGELFF. CDR3 coding DNA: TGTGCCACTAAGGGGGGGACAGGTTATTCCGGGGAGCTGTTTTTT.

This chain uses TRBV4-2 with TRBJ2-3; no firm D call. This CDR3 spans 14 amino acids. Trimming removed 0 bases from V and 7 bases from J, with 11 bases in between. The germline V gene has CDR1 LGHNA and CDR2 YNFKEQ. The CDR3 region is CASSQDRATHTQYF. DNA of the CDR3: TGTGCCAGCAGCCAAGATAGGGCGACCCATACGCAGTATTTT.

The chain recombines TRBV11-2 with TRBJ2-2; perhaps TRBD2 as D (6 bases). Trimming cost V 7 bases and J 5 bases, with 17 bases left between them. Germline CDR1 reads SGHAT; CDR2 reads FQNNGV. The CDR3 length is 15 residues. CDR3 DNA: TGTGCCAGCACCGTCGCGGAGGGGTGGACCGGGGAGCTGTTTTTT. This encodes CASTVAEGWTGELFF.

V usage is TRBV4-1 and J usage is TRBJ1-5, with D perhaps matching TRBD1 (5 bases). In germline, CDR1 is MGHRA, CDR2 YSYEKL. V lost 1 base, J lost 0 bases, and 16 bases lay in between. This CDR3 spans 18 amino acids. In DNA, the CDR3 is TGCGCCAGCAGCCAAGGTTTCGGGGGAATAAATAGCAATCAGCCCCAGCATTTT. Translation gives CASSQGFGGINSNQPQHF.

The chain links TRBV27 to TRBJ2-2; possibly TRBD1 for D (5 bases). This CDR3 spans 15 amino acids. Per the germline V gene, CDR1 is MNHEY and CDR2 is SMNVEV (reference sequence). Trimming took 6 bases from V and 1 from J, leaving 12 bases between them. CDR3 amino acids: CASRISRVNTGELFF. DNA for the CDR3: TGTGCCAGCAGAATTTCCAGGGTGAACACCGGGGAGCTGTTTTTT.

The V gene is TRBV5-4, the J gene TRBJ1-3; 7 bases are a match to TRBD1. The CDR3 is made up of 14 amino acids. The V segment lost 4 bases and the J segment 4 bases; nucleotides outside the gene matches: 5. Germline V gives CDR1 SGHNT, CDR2 YYREEE (reference sequence). In nucleotides, the CDR3 is TGTGCCAGCAGCCCAGGGGGGTACGGAAACACCATATATTTT. This codes for CASSPGGYGNTIYF.

This clone was observed a few times. V and J are TRBV18 and TRBJ1-3; D not certain. The CDR3 loop spans 14 amino acids. CDR1 and CDR2 (germline): KGHSH, LQKENI. V shed 2 bases and J shed 2 bases, with 7 bases lying between them. CDR3 bases: TGTGCCAGCTCACCAATCGCGGCTGGAAACACCATATATTTT. Amino acid sequence: CASSPIAAGNTIYF.